This passage covers 22 T cell receptor beta chains from one sample sequenced in a study of T-cell memory formation after mild COVID-19. MiXCR was run by TCRdb on the 5' RACE reads, yielding one entry per CDR3 protein. The repertoire consists of hundreds of thousands of distinct CDR3 sequences, with roughly 18% occurring once and the leading ten covering 12%. The sequenced sample consisted of PBMCs or a T cell subset sorted from them (not recorded which). These receptors all come from an adult woman who had mild COVID-19 (a few samples of this study predate the infection). Cell type and time point are not known.

This clonotype was seen ten or more times. This rearrangement joins TRBV29-1 to TRBJ2-3; TRBD2 matches 7 bases. Trimming cost V 6 bases and J 7 bases; bases outside gene matches: 4. In germline, CDR1 is SQVTM, CDR2 ANQGSEA. CDR3 length: 11 residues. The DNA for the CDR3 is TGCAGCGTCCGCGGGGGAAATACGCAGTATTTT. Amino acid sequence: CSVRGGNTQYF.

This sequence joins TRBV12-5 and TRBJ2-3; 7 bases map to TRBD1. Germline V gene data show CDR1 as LGHNT and CDR2 as FRNRAP. This CDR3 is built from 14 residues. V lost 7 bases, J lost 0 bases, and 4 bases stayed unmatched. This chain's CDR3 is CASAFRGSTDTQYF. In DNA, the CDR3 is TGTGCTAGTGCCTTCAGGGGGAGCACAGATACGCAGTATTTT.

In this sample, this clonotype turned up a few times. V usage is TRBV4-3 and J usage is TRBJ2-7; TRBD1 might be the D (6 bases). CDR1 and CDR2 from the germline V gene are LGHNA and YSLEER. This CDR3 region has 13 residues. The germline V and J ends were trimmed by 5 bases and 3 bases, with 11 bases remaining between them. The chain's CDR3 is CASSSGTNYEQYF. The CDR3 DNA reads TGCGCCAGCAGCTCCGGGACAAACTACGAGCAGTACTTC.

The V gene is TRBV4-2, the J gene TRBJ2-2; 9 nucleotides agree with TRBD2. The CDR3 runs 16 residues. In germline, CDR1 is LGHNA, CDR2 YNFKEQ. V shed 6 bases, J shed 4 bases, and the junction held 9 bases outside the gene matches. CDR3 DNA: TGTGCCAGCAGTGAGGGGGATAGCGGGGGCACCGGGGAGCTGTTTTTT. The encoded protein is CASSEGDSGGTGELFF.

The CDR3 DNA follows: TGCGCCAGCAGCCAAGACCCGGGGGGAGGGACCGGGGAGCTGTTTTTT. Amino acids: CASSQDPGGGTGELFF. V gene TRBV4-1 combines with J gene TRBJ2-2; TRBD2 matches 7 bases. Trimming at V came to 0 bases and at J to 5 bases, leaving 6 bases not matched to a gene. Germline CDR1 and CDR2: MGHRA and YSYEKL. CDR3 size: 16 residues.

This clonotype appeared many times. The rearrangement uses TRBV3-1 and TRBJ1-1; D unclear. Trimming removed 6 bases at V and 1 base at J, with 9 bases between. The germline V gene encodes CDR1 LGHDT and CDR2 YNNKEL (reference sequence). The CDR3 length is 13 residues. CDR3 nucleotide sequence: TGTGCCAGCAGTCACGGCGGGAACACTGAAGCTTTCTTT. Amino acid sequence: CASSHGGNTEAFF. Supplemented by reference TRBV3-1 and TRBJ1-1, the full variable domain reads DTAVSQTPKYLVTQMGNDKSIKCEQNLGHDTMYWYKQDSKKFLKIMFSYNNKELIINETVPNRFSPKSPDKAHLNLHINSLELGDSAVYFCASSHGGNTEAFFGQGTRLTVV.

This clonotype is a singleton in its sample. V and J are TRBV19 and TRBJ1-2; unclear D gene. Trimming took off 10 bases at V and 2 bases at J, with 11 bases between the two ends. The CDR3 is 12 residues long. Germline V gene lookup returns CDR1 LNHDA and CDR2 SQIVND (reference sequence). The CDR3 DNA sequence: TGTGCCACCCGCGGCGGGAACTATGGCTACACCTTC. It codes for CATRGGNYGYTF. The full variable domain, completed using reference TRBV19 and TRBJ1-2, is DGGITQSPKYLFRKEGQNVTLSCEQNLNHDAMYWYRQDPGQGLRLIYYSQIVNDFQKGDIAEGYSVSREKKESFPLTVTSAQKNPTAFYLCATRGGNYGYTFGSGTRLTVV.

V gene TRBV2 combines with J gene TRBJ1-4; D is unclear. The CDR3 has 14 amino acids. V was trimmed by 3 bases and J by 5 bases, leaving 10 bases between them. Germline V gene sequence: CDR1 SNHLY, CDR2 FYNNEI. The DNA of the CDR3 is TGTGCCAGCAGTGATAAAAGAGGGAATGAAAAACTGTTTTTT. Translating it yields CASSDKRGNEKLFF.

The genes are TRBV6-5 and TRBJ2-5; either TRBD1 or TRBD2 may supply D (5 bases each). The V end lost 6 bases, the J end lost 7 bases, and 15 bases lay between the germline ends. From germline, CDR1 is MNHEY and CDR2 SVGAGI. The length of the CDR3 is 13 residues. CDR3 residues: CASSTGLSGTQYF. The CDR3 region has the DNA TGTGCCAGCAGCACAGGACTGAGTGGGACCCAGTACTTC.

This clonotype appeared many times. J is TRBJ1-5 and V is TRBV6-1, with D possibly TRBD1 on 5 matching bases. Germline-derived CDR1 and CDR2 are MNHNS and SASEGT. The CDR3 extends over 16 amino acids. Between the trimmed V and J ends, which lost 1 base and 0 bases, there was a span of 10 bases. DNA for the CDR3: TGTGCCAGCAGTGAAGGGACATATTATAGCAATCAGCCCCAGCATTTT. Protein sequence: CASSEGTYYSNQPQHF.

This clonotype was seen more than once but under ten times. This chain connects TRBV30 to TRBJ2-3; D assignment may be TRBD1 or TRBD2 (7 bases each). CDR3 size: 15 residues. From germline, CDR1 is GTSNPN and CDR2 SVGIG (reference sequence). V lost 3 bases to trimming and J lost 5 bases, with 18 bases between them. The CDR3 DNA reads as TGTGCCTGGAGCAGGGGGGAGGGGAGTCAAGATACGCAGTATTTT. As protein: CAWSRGEGSQDTQYF.

The chain is built from TRBV28 and TRBJ2-3, with D possibly being TRBD2 (5 bases). In germline, CDR1 is MDHEN, CDR2 SYDVKM. The CDR3 consists of 16 residues. V was trimmed by 6 bases and J by 3 bases, leaving 19 bases between them. CDR3 region: CASSDASARGTDTQYF. CDR3 bases: TGTGCCAGCAGCGATGCTAGTGCCCGAGGGACAGATACGCAGTATTTT.

In this sample, this clonotype turned up a few times. The chain combines TRBV30 with TRBJ1-2, with 7 bases aligning to TRBD1. Germline CDR1 reads GTSNPN; CDR2 reads SVGIG (reference sequence). The CDR3 covers 17 residues. The junction had 13 bases not matched to a gene; V was cut back by 0 bases and J by 3 bases. In nucleotides, the CDR3 is TGTGCCTGGAGTGTACATCGGACAGGCTTATCGCACTATGGCTACACCTTC. As protein: CAWSVHRTGLSHYGYTF.

The chain joins TRBV7-2 to TRBJ1-1; D perhaps matches TRBD1 (5 bases). Trimming pared 2 bases from V and 4 bases from J, leaving 11 bases between. This CDR3 comprises 14 residues. CDR1 and CDR2 (germline): SGHTA, FQGNSA. CDR3 bases: TGTGCCAGCAGCTTACAGGGATCGTTCACTGAAGCTTTCTTT. This encodes CASSLQGSFTEAFF.

The genes are TRBV5-1 and TRBJ2-2; no clear D gene. Trimming cost V 2 bases and J 6 bases, with 8 bases left between them. CDR3 size: 13 residues. Germline CDR1 and CDR2: SGHRS and YFSETQ. CDR3: CASSFEGAGELFF. CDR3 sequence (DNA): TGCGCCAGCAGCTTCGAAGGAGCCGGGGAGCTGTTTTTT.

The chain links TRBV7-8 to TRBJ2-7; 7 bases map to TRBD1. CDR1 is SGHVS, CDR2 FQNEAQ, per germline. The CDR3 extends over 13 amino acids. The J segment lost 4 bases and the V segment lost 5 bases, leaving 5 bases of the junction unmatched. CDR3 sequence: CASSEQGRYEQYF. DNA for the CDR3: TGTGCCAGCAGCGAACAGGGGCGGTACGAGCAGTACTTC.

The V and J genes are TRBV12-3 or TRBV12-4 and TRBJ2-1; 7 bases line up with TRBD1. The CDR3 runs 13 residues. Germline trimming cut 5 bases from V and 9 bases from J; bases unmatched to any gene: 7. CDR3 DNA sequence: TGTGCCAGCAGTCTTGACAGGGCTTTTGAGCAGTTCTTC. Its protein product is CASSLDRAFEQFF.

This clonotype appeared a few times. This chain links TRBV12-3 or TRBV12-4 with TRBJ2-3; the D gene could be TRBD1 or TRBD2 (5 bases each). V lost 5 bases to trimming and J lost 11 bases, with 14 bases between them. The CDR3 runs 12 residues. The CDR3, as DNA: TGTGCCAGCAGTGCAGAGGGGAGTCGGCAGTATTTT. Its protein product is CASSAEGSRQYF.

This clonotype occurred a few times. V usage is TRBV6-5 and J usage is TRBJ2-1; 8 bases line up with TRBD2. Losses at the gene ends were 8 bases for V and 9 bases for J; bases not matched to a gene: 15. This CDR3 region has 15 residues. Germline CDR1 is MNHEY and CDR2 is SVGAGI. The CDR3 region is CASSFGASGSGEQFF. The CDR3 DNA is TGTGCCAGCTCCTTCGGAGCTAGCGGGTCGGGTGAGCAGTTCTTC.

This chain links TRBV7-8 with TRBJ2-7, with 10 bases fitting TRBD1. This CDR3 spans 18 amino acids. V shed 3 bases and J 0 bases; nucleotides not matched to a gene: 11. The germline V gene encodes CDR1 SGHVS and CDR2 FQNEAQ. In nucleotides, the CDR3 is TGTGCCAGCAGCTTCCCTGGGCGAGGGACAGGGGCCTCCTACGAGCAGTACTTC. It translates to CASSFPGRGTGASYEQYF.

This clonotype was detected many times. The V and J genes are TRBV18 and TRBJ2-5, with D unresolved. Germline V gene lookup returns CDR1 KGHSH and CDR2 LQKENI. V dropped 5 bases and J dropped 4 bases, with 11 bases sitting between them. CDR3 length: 13 residues. DNA of the CDR3: TGTGCCAGCTCAGCCTTTATGGGAGAGACCCAGTACTTC. Protein sequence: CASSAFMGETQYF.

The chain carries TRBV15 and TRBJ1-1, with unresolved D. Trimming left V 0 bases short and J 0 bases short, with 5 bases between. The CDR3 totals 14 residues. The V gene's germline CDR1 is LNHNV and CDR2 YYDKDF (reference sequence). For the CDR3, the DNA is TGTGCCACCAGCAGAGACGGAATGAACACTGAAGCTTTCTTT. It translates to CATSRDGMNTEAFF.